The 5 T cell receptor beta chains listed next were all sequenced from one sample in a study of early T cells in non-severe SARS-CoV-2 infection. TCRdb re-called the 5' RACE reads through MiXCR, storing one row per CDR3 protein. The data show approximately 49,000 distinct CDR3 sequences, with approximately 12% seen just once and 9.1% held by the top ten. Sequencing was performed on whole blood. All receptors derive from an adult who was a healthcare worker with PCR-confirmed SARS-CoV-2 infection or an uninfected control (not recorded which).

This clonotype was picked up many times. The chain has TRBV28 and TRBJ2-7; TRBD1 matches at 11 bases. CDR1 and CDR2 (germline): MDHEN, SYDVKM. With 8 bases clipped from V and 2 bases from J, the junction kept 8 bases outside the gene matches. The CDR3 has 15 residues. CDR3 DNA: TGTGCCAGCGAACCCGGGACAGGGGGTACCTACGAGCAGTACTTC. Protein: CASEPGTGGTYEQYF.

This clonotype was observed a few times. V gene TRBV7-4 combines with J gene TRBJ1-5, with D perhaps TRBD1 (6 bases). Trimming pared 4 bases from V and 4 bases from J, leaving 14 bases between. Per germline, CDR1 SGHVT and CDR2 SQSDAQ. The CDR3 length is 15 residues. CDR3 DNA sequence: TGTGCCAGCAGCTACAGGGAAGGATGTAATCAGCCCCAGCATTTT. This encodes CASSYREGCNQPQHF.

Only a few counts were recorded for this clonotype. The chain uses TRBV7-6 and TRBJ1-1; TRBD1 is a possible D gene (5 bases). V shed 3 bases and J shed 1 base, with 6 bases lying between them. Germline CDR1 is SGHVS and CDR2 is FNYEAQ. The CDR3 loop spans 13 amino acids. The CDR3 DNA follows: TGTGCCAGCAGCTTTGGGGGGAACACTGAAGCTTTCTTT. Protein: CASSFGGNTEAFF. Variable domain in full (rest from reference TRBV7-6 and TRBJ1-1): GAGVSQSPRYKVTKRGQDVALRCDPISGHVSLYWYRQALGQGPEFLTYFNYEAQQDKSGLPNDRFSAERPEGSISTLTIQRTEQRDSAMYRCASSFGGNTEAFFGQGTRLTVV.

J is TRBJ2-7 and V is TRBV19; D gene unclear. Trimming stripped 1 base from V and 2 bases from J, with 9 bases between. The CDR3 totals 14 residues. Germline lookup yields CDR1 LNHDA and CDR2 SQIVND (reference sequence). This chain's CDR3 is CASSIGGVAYEQYF. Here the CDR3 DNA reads TGTGCCAGTAGTATAGGAGGAGTAGCCTACGAGCAGTACTTC.

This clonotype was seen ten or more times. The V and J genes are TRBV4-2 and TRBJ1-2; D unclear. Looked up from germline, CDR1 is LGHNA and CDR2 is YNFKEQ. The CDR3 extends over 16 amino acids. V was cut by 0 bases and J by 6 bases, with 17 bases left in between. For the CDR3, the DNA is TGTGCCAGCAGCCAAGATCTTGGAGCGGGTGGCGATGGCTACACCTTC. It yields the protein CASSQDLGAGGDGYTF.